This passage covers 20 T cell receptor beta chains from one sample sequenced in a study of beta chain features in type 1 diabetes. Overall study findings and caveats: A moderate, significant TCRB CDR3 shortening appeared in type 1 diabetes across four CD4+ subsets.

The whole isolated RNA underwent reverse transcription, so sequencing captured expressed TCRB transcripts. Produced via immunoSEQ multiplex PCR; TCRdb's table is partial and in-frame only. This sample has about 300,000 clones; about 13% occur once, and the top ten carry roughly 0.015%. These TCRs' antigens remain unknown. Sequenced: naive CD4+ T cells from blood. These TCRs come from a woman aged 18-35 years with type 1 diabetes.

Comment on this clone: Different DNA sequences within this sample yield the same CDR3. The chain uses TRBV20-1 and TRBJ2-5, with D possibly being TRBD2 (6 bases). V lost 5 bases to trimming and J lost 4 bases, with 8 bases between them. This CDR3 is built from 11 residues. In germline, CDR1 is DFQATT, CDR2 SNEGSKA (reference sequence). The CDR3 is CSARLGETQYF. The CDR3 coding sequence is TGCAGTGCTCGACTAGGAGAGACCCAGTACTTC.

This clone was seen a few times. Distinct nucleotide sequences in the sample also encode this CDR3. The chain combines TRBV5-1 with TRBJ2-3, with a weak D call TRBD1 (5 bases). V was trimmed by 1 base and J by 0 bases, leaving 6 bases between them. The CDR3 is 14 residues long. Germline V gives CDR1 SGHRS, CDR2 YFSETQ. As DNA, the CDR3 is TGCGCCAGCAGCTTGCCAGGGAGCACAGATACGCAGTATTTT. This encodes CASSLPGSTDTQYF.

The chain uses TRBV21-1 and TRBJ2-1; the DNA was not compared with TRBD2, the D call given in the table. TRBV21-1 is termed a pseudogene. The CDR3 length is 14 residues. As DNA, the CDR3 is TGTGCCAGCAGCAAAGATTCGGGGTACAATGAGCAGTTCTTC. Its translation: CASSKDSGYNEQFF.

The DNA of the CDR3 is TGCAGCGTTGAAGTCTCGCTAGCGGGGGGTCTTAATGAGCAGTTCTTC. It translates to CSVEVSLAGGLNEQFF. The V and J genes are TRBV29-1 and TRBJ2-1; 11 bases are shared with TRBD2. Germline trimming cut 1 base from V and 7 bases from J; bases unmatched to any gene: 9. The CDR3 has 16 residues. Germline V gene sequence: CDR1 SQVTM, CDR2 ANQGSEA.

V usage is TRBV19 and J usage is TRBJ2-5; 7 nucleotides match TRBD1. J gave up 3 bases and V 1 base, and 5 bases lay outside the gene matches. There are 15 residues in the CDR3. The germline V gene encodes CDR1 LNHDA and CDR2 SQIVND (reference sequence). This CDR3 reads CASSIATGQKETQYF. CDR3 DNA sequence: TGTGCCAGTAGTATAGCGACAGGGCAAAAAGAGACCCAGTACTTC.

The CDR3 loop reads CASSQDWLVGSAETQYF. In DNA, the CDR3 is TGTGCCAGCAGCCAAGATTGGCTAGTTGGTTCGGCGGAGACCCAGTACTTC. The rearrangement uses TRBV14 and TRBJ2-5; D not certain. This CDR3 region has 17 residues. The ends were cut back, 0 bases at V and 5 bases at J, with 19 bases in the middle. Germline V gene data show CDR1 as SGHDN and CDR2 as FVKESK.

This clone was seen only a few times. CDR3 sequence reads: CASSILRTGRNTEAFF. CDR3 coding DNA: TGTGCCAGTAGTATCCTCAGGACAGGGAGGAACACTGAAGCTTTCTTT. This chain connects TRBV19 to TRBJ1-1, with 8 bases aligning to TRBD1. Germline CDR1 is LNHDA and CDR2 is SQIVND (reference sequence). The CDR3 sequence is 16 residues long. V dropped 3 bases and J dropped 1; count of bases not matched to a gene: 7. The variable domain in full, with the rest retrieved from reference TRBV19 and TRBJ1-1, is DGGITQSPKYLFRKEGQNVTLSCEQNLNHDAMYWYRQDPGQGLRLIYYSQIVNDFQKGDIAEGYSVSREKKESFPLTVTSAQKNPTAFYLCASSILRTGRNTEAFFGQGTRLTVV.

The genes are TRBV19 and TRBJ2-1, with TRBD2 identical over 8 bases. J gave up 13 bases and V 1 base, and 3 bases lay outside the gene matches. There are 12 residues in the CDR3. Looked up from germline, CDR1 is LNHDA and CDR2 is SQIVND (reference sequence). Written as DNA, the CDR3 is TGTGCCAGTAGTATAGTCGGGGGGGGTCAGTTCTTC. Translated: CASSIVGGGQFF.

This chain joins TRBV5-1 and TRBJ2-5; D may be TRBD2 (5 bases). Trimming left V 0 bases short and J 0 bases short, with 9 bases between. Germline CDR1 reads SGHRS; CDR2 reads YFSETQ. The CDR3 sequence is 15 residues long. The chain's CDR3 is CASSLVGSNQETQYF. In DNA form, the CDR3 reads TGCGCCAGCAGCTTGGTGGGGAGTAACCAAGAGACCCAGTACTTC.

This clone was counted only a few times. The chain joins TRBV5-1 to TRBJ2-2; 9 bases line up with TRBD2. Germline CDR1 SGHRS, CDR2 YFSETQ. V trimming: 0 bases; J trimming: 2 bases; junction bases outside the gene matches: 2. The CDR3 has 16 amino acids. The CDR3, as DNA: TGCGCCAGCAGCTTGGGCCTAGCGGGAAACACCGGGGAGCTGTTTTTT. Translated: CASSLGLAGNTGELFF. Drawing the rest from reference TRBV5-1 and TRBJ2-2, the complete variable domain is KAGVTQTPRYLIKTRGQQVTLSCSPISGHRSVSWYQQTPGQGLQFLFEYFSETQRNKGNFPGRFSGRQFSNSRSEMNVSTLELGDSALYLCASSLGLAGNTGELFFGEGSRLTVL.

This clone came up a few times. J is TRBJ2-3 and V is TRBV5-1; 7 nucleotides align to TRBD1. The J segment lost 4 bases and the V segment lost 4 bases, leaving 6 bases of the junction unmatched. The CDR3 extends over 14 amino acids. Per germline, CDR1 SGHRS and CDR2 YFSETQ. CDR3 sequence (DNA): TGCGCCAGCAGCCCGGGACAGCCAGCAGATACGCAGTATTTT. Residues: CASSPGQPADTQYF.

This clone has more than one count but fewer than ten. The chain carries TRBV28 and TRBJ2-1; 8 positions agree with TRBD2. The CDR3 is 17 residues long. Germline V lookup: CDR1 MDHEN, CDR2 SYDVKM. The ends lost 7 bases at V and 1 base at J; junction bases unmatched: 12. CDR3 loop: CASTPVAGLGSYNEQFF. The CDR3 coding sequence is TGTGCCAGCACTCCAGTAGCGGGATTGGGTTCCTACAATGAGCAGTTCTTC.

With regard to this clone: Compared with germline, one end of the junction differs, possibly owing to a read error. The chain has TRBV7-6 and TRBJ1-1; D unclear. The CDR3 contains 13 residues. Germline V CDR1 and CDR2: SGHVS, FNYEAQ. The chain's CDR3 is CASSRGEDTEAFF. Here the CDR3 DNA reads TGCGCCAGCAGCCGCGGGGAGGACACTGAAGCTTTCTTT.

The rearrangement joins TRBV5-1 to TRBJ2-4, with 8 bases fitting TRBD2. Per germline, CDR1 SGHRS and CDR2 YFSETQ. Trimming took 2 bases from V and 0 from J; bases not matched to a gene: 4. The CDR3 runs to 16 residues. This chain's CDR3 is CASSFSGALAKNIQYF. CDR3 nucleotides: TGCGCCAGCAGCTTTAGCGGGGCCCTAGCCAAAAACATTCAGTACTTC.

This clone was seen a few times. V is TRBV9 and J is TRBJ2-2, with 7 nucleotides matching TRBD2. This CDR3 contains 16 residues. Trimming cost V 0 bases and J 6 bases; bases outside gene matches: 8. Germline V lookup: CDR1 SGDLS, CDR2 YYNGEE. The CDR3 loop reads CASSVGGGGLSGELFF. The CDR3 coding sequence is TGTGCCAGCAGCGTAGGGGGGGGAGGGCTCTCCGGGGAGCTGTTTTTT.

The chain uses TRBV5-4 and TRBJ2-7; TRBD2 matches at 7 bases. CDR1 and CDR2 from the germline V gene are SGHNT and YYREEE (reference sequence). This CDR3 comprises 16 residues. Trimming took 2 bases from V and 0 from J; bases not matched to a gene: 8. The CDR3 loop reads CASSLWGGVSSYEQYF. DNA of the CDR3: TGTGCCAGCAGCTTATGGGGGGGGGTTAGCTCCTACGAGCAGTACTTC. The variable domain in full, with the rest retrieved from reference TRBV5-4 and TRBJ2-7, is ETGVTQSPTHLIKTRGQQVTLRCSSQSGHNTVSWYQQALGQGPQFIFQYYREEENGRGNFPPRFSGLQFPNYSSELNVNALELDDSALYLCASSLWGGVSSYEQYFGPGTRLTVT.

The chain combines TRBV5-4 with TRBJ1-2, with a tentative D call TRBD1 (6 bases). Germline CDR1 SGHNT, CDR2 YYREEE (reference sequence). V was trimmed by 4 bases and J by 5 bases, leaving 18 bases between them. There are 15 residues in the CDR3. In DNA, the CDR3 is TGTGCCAGCAGCGGATCGTGGACAGCGTCGTATGGCTACACCTTC. This gives the protein CASSGSWTASYGYTF.

There are a few counts of this clone. The rearrangement links TRBV11-2 to TRBJ1-1; no reliable D call. The germline V gene has CDR1 SGHAT and CDR2 FQNNGV. CDR3 size: 16 residues. Trimming took 5 bases from V and 0 from J, leaving 16 bases between them. The CDR3 loop reads CASSKRTEGMNTEAFF. The CDR3 DNA reads as TGTGCCAGCAGCAAACGGACGGAGGGAATGAACACTGAAGCTTTCTTT.

The chain employs TRBV5-6 and TRBJ2-7; TRBD1 agrees at 7 bases. This CDR3 contains 13 residues. Germline lookup yields CDR1 SGHDT and CDR2 YYEEEE. With 1 base clipped from V and 6 bases from J, the junction kept 4 bases outside the gene matches. The CDR3 spells CASSLKGGGEQYF. CDR3 nucleotides: TGTGCCAGCAGCTTGAAAGGGGGCGGCGAGCAGTACTTC.

This sequence joins TRBV18 and TRBJ2-2; D possibly corresponds to TRBD1 (5 bases). Looked up from germline, CDR1 is KGHSH and CDR2 is LQKENI. This CDR3 has 17 residues. The ends were cut back, 3 bases at V and 1 base at J, with 15 bases in the middle. The CDR3 loop reads CASSPLGHPLNTGELFF. CDR3 nucleotide sequence: TGTGCCAGCTCACCCCTGGGGCACCCATTGAACACCGGGGAGCTGTTTTTT.